This TCR beta chain was recovered during a study of T cell repertoires in ileal Crohn's disease (dated by TCRdb to the late 2010s). Regarding the complete study: At the time of surgery, around 38% of patients were active smokers, and the median duration of disease was approximately eight years. The TCR repertoire was analysed in approximately 61 patients with Crohn's disease drawn from a prospective multicentre cohort. A total of approximately 170 mucosal samples from approximately 57 patients were sequenced, collected from several sites on the surgical specimen and at postoperative endoscopy. Surgery was performed for a complication in all patients, with stricturing disease in 61% and penetrating disease in approximately 40%. Roughly half of the patients were given postoperative therapy, with around 11 receiving thiopurines and 18 receiving anti-TNF agents. The study ran alongside a multicentre cohort designed to identify predictors of early endoscopic recurrence after ileocolonic resection. A Rutgeerts score higher than i0 was the definition used for endoscopic postoperative recurrence. General conclusions and limits of the study: Compared with CD4 T cells, sorted CD8 T cells contained more high-frequency clones, which suggests that the mucosal expansions were mostly CD8. Mucosal CD4 and CD8 T cells were sorted and sequenced only in a subgroup of patients, whose size was not stated. Compared with non-smokers, patients who were active smokers at surgery showed a significantly higher proportion of clonal expansions (25.9% vs 17.9%, p=0.02). Higher high-frequency clone percentages at surgery were associated with endoscopic recurrence; all patients with clonality above 26.8% (18/57) had recurrence.

Of note for this clone: Its cognate antigen has yet to be identified. Base qualities were left out, and no much larger clone turns up one base away.

Roughly 0.55 micrograms of biopsy DNA per sample were submitted for commercial TCRB immunosequencing. Adaptive Biotechnology amplified CDR3 regions from genomic DNA with a two-step multiplex PCR that controlled for amplification bias. Primers for every V and J gene segment were used in the first PCR, and barcodes and Illumina adapters were added in the second PCR. CDR3 libraries were sequenced on an Illumina instrument. Regarding the original processing steps: The analysis drew on both the pipelines supplied by the vendor and custom analysis of the raw data in R/Bioconductor running R version 3.3.0. Clonality, ranging from 0 to 1, was calculated as the inverse of the normalised Shannon entropy of all productive clones. High-frequency clones were defined as the repertoire share of the top 100 clones, retaining only clones passing a 95% confidence test. The Simpson index measured repertoire diversity, and the Morisita-Horn index measured overlap between samples. Entries here come from immuneACCESS through TCRdb and include only in-frame sequences with V and J called. Some clones fail to appear in such tables; in the studies checked, an unresolved V gene covers under half of the shortfall, and the cause of the remainder is unknown. For V, J and clone size, that table is used; D and trimming come from the DNA. For this sample there are some 15,000 clones; 72% appear just once. The ten largest account for approximately 5% of the sample.

Eligible patients were adults with ileal or ileocolonic Crohn's disease who had an indication for ileocolonic resection. Whole ileal mucosal biopsies were kept frozen at -80 degrees C prior to DNA extraction. Genomic DNA was extracted from frozen whole biopsies using a TRizol-based method and was quantified with a NanoDrop 2000 spectrophotometer. CDR1 SGHAT and CDR2 FQNNGV were looked up in the germline V gene. From the cysteine up to the phenylalanine, the CDR3 has a length of 14 residues. Kept here is only the CDR3 DNA, which spans 42 bases and is read in frame from base 1. Compared with germline, V lacks 3 bases and J lacks 5 bases; bases without a gene match: 5.

In this chain, TRBV11-2 is recombined with TRBJ2-5, with TRBD2 matching 8 junction bases. Input material: ileal tissue. The clonotype originates from an adult with Crohn's disease. The CDR3 loop reads CASSFREGLETQYF. The DNA reads as follows: TGTGCCAGCAGCTTTCGGGAGGGCCTGGAGACCCAGTACTTC.